This entry lists 21 T cell receptor beta chains sequenced from one sample in a study of long-term antiretroviral therapy in people with HIV. The run of the v3.0 immunoSEQ assay was at survey level. Libraries were prepared by immunoSEQ multiplex PCR; TCRdb keeps only in-frame clonotypes and omits some of them. Of about 21,000 clones listed, more than 75% are singletons. The sequencing here drew on unsorted PBMCs, taken 2.3 years after starting antiretroviral therapy. These receptors were taken from a man in his 60s with HIV.

This sequence joins TRBV5-1 and TRBJ2-7; TRBD1 might be the D (6 bases). V shed 0 bases and J shed 3 bases, with 7 bases lying between them. The germline V gene has CDR1 SGHRS and CDR2 YFSETQ. This CDR3 contains 13 residues. The CDR3 sequence: CASSLGQDYEQYF. The CDR3 nucleotides read TGCGCCAGCAGCTTGGGACAGGACTACGAGCAGTACTTC.

The chain is built from TRBV5-1 and TRBJ2-3, with TRBD1 matching 7 bases. Germline CDR1 is SGHRS and CDR2 is YFSETQ. CDR3 length: 15 amino acids. The V segment lost 6 bases and the J segment 4 bases; nucleotides outside the gene matches: 11. CDR3 sequence reads: CASTPLGGQADTQYF. For the CDR3, the DNA is TGCGCCAGCACCCCCTTAGGGGGCCAGGCAGATACGCAGTATTTT.

This clone has more than one count but fewer than ten. This rearrangement joins TRBV19 to TRBJ1-3; D is uncertain. The CDR3 spans 13 residues. The V gene lost 6 bases and the J gene lost 0 bases, with 6 bases spanning the gap. The germline V gene encodes CDR1 LNHDA and CDR2 SQIVND (reference sequence). The CDR3 protein is CASRPGSGNTIYF. CDR3 DNA: TGTGCCAGTAGACCGGGCTCTGGAAACACCATATATTTT.

The chain carries TRBV7-8 and TRBJ1-1; unclear D gene. Germline CDR1 reads SGHVS; CDR2 reads FQNEAQ. The CDR3 is made up of 13 amino acids. The V gene lost 1 base and the J gene lost 7 bases, with 10 bases spanning the gap. The chain's CDR3 is CASSLDRAGEAFF. DNA of the CDR3: TGTGCCAGCAGCTTAGATCGGGCAGGTGAAGCTTTCTTT. Filled out from reference TRBV7-8 and TRBJ1-1, the complete variable domain reads GAGVSQSPRYKVAKRGQDVALRCDPISGHVSLFWYQQALGQGPEFLTYFQNEAQLDKSGLPSDRFFAERPEGSVSTLKIQRTQQEDSAVYLCASSLDRAGEAFFGQGTRLTVV.

V and J are TRBV30 and TRBJ1-4; D is uncertain. The CDR3 length is 13 residues. V was trimmed by 2 bases and J by 7 bases, leaving 11 bases between them. Germline CDR1 reads GTSNPN; CDR2 reads SVGIG (reference sequence). CDR3 coding DNA: TGTGCCTGGAGTCGAAACGCTCTTGAAAAACTGTTTTTT. The encoded protein is CAWSRNALEKLFF.

CDR3 DNA sequence: TGCGCCAGCAGCTTCGGCGGCTCGAATGAAAAACTGTTTTTT. It yields the protein CASSFGGSNEKLFF. The chain recombines TRBV5-1 with TRBJ1-4; D is undetermined. This CDR3 has 14 residues. Deletions cut 2 bases from V and 5 bases from J, with 10 bases between. The V gene's germline CDR1 is SGHRS and CDR2 YFSETQ.

This chain connects TRBV5-4 to TRBJ2-2, with D unresolved. Trimming removed 0 bases from V and 0 bases from J, with 12 bases in between. The length of the CDR3 is 17 residues. The V gene's germline CDR1 is SGHNT and CDR2 YYREEE (reference sequence). The CDR3 region is CASSLAAGSANTGELFF. The DNA of the CDR3 is TGTGCCAGCAGCTTGGCCGCAGGCTCAGCGAACACCGGGGAGCTGTTTTTT.

This clone was seen a single time. This sequence joins TRBV9 and TRBJ2-7; D may be TRBD2 (5 bases). The CDR3 consists of 12 residues. Germline assignment: CDR1 SGDLS and CDR2 YYNGEE. V was trimmed by 3 bases and J by 12 bases, leaving 16 bases between them. The CDR3 DNA is TGTGCCAGCAGCGATAACGGCAGGACTTTGTACTTC. As protein: CASSDNGRTLYF.

The J gene is TRBJ2-1, the V gene TRBV7-2; TRBD2 aligns across 7 bases. Germline CDR1 reads SGHTA; CDR2 reads FQGNSA. The V gene end was trimmed by 5 bases and the J gene end by 12 bases; junction bases not matched to a gene: 7. This CDR3 is 12 amino acids long. This chain's CDR3 is CASSEPGLRQFF. CDR3 bases: TGTGCCAGCAGCGAGCCGGGACTAAGGCAGTTCTTC.

This clone was observed a single time. This chain uses TRBV27 with TRBJ2-3; TRBD2 agrees at 16 bases. Germline CDR1 is MNHEY and CDR2 is SMNVEV (reference sequence). There are 19 residues in the CDR3. With 4 bases clipped from V and 4 bases from J, the junction kept 11 bases outside the gene matches. The CDR3 DNA is TGTGCCAGCAGTTCGGGACTAGCGGGGGGGCCTAGTAGCTCAGATACGCAGTATTTT. Translation: CASSSGLAGGPSSSDTQYF.

There are a few counts of this clone. This sequence joins TRBV6-4 and TRBJ2-1; D remains unclear. CDR1 and CDR2 from the germline V gene are MRHNA and SNTAGT. There are 13 residues in the CDR3. V was cut by 0 bases and J by 3 bases, with 3 bases left in between. This CDR3 is CASSDSDYNEQFF. The CDR3 DNA reads as TGTGCCAGCAGTGACTCAGACTACAATGAGCAGTTCTTC.

This clone was observed a single time. CDR3 region: CASSLSGANYNEQFF. The CDR3 bases are TGCGCCAGCAGCTTATCGGGGGCAAACTACAATGAGCAGTTCTTC. This chain joins TRBV5-1 and TRBJ2-1; D is perhaps TRBD1 or TRBD2 (6 bases each). Trimming stripped 2 bases from V and 3 bases from J, with 12 bases between. Germline CDR1 SGHRS, CDR2 YFSETQ. The CDR3 consists of 15 residues.

The chain couples TRBV6-6 to TRBJ2-7; D ambiguous. Germline loops: CDR1 MNHNY, CDR2 SVGAGI (reference sequence). This CDR3 has 13 residues. The V gene lost 5 bases and the J gene lost 3 bases, with 11 bases spanning the gap. DNA for the CDR3: TGTGCCAGCAGTCCCCGGGCGAGCTACGAGCAGTACTTC. It encodes CASSPRASYEQYF.

This chain joins TRBV9 and TRBJ2-7; 7 bases agree with TRBD2. The J segment lost 4 bases and the V segment lost 3 bases, leaving 7 bases of the junction unmatched. Germline V gives CDR1 SGDLS, CDR2 YYNGEE. The CDR3 runs 14 residues. In nucleotides, the CDR3 is TGTGCCAGCAGCGATGGGACTACTCCATACGAGCAGTACTTC. Amino acid sequence: CASSDGTTPYEQYF. The entire variable domain, with the rest obtained from reference TRBV9 and TRBJ2-7, is as follows: DSGVTQTPKHLITATGQRVTLRCSPRSGDLSVYWYQQSLDQGLQFLIQYYNGEERAKGNILERFSAQQFPDLHSELNLSSLELGDSALYFCASSDGTTPYEQYFGPGTRLTVT.

The CDR3 sequence is CASSQDWSRMNTEAFF. The DNA for the CDR3 is TGCGCCAGCAGCCAAGATTGGAGCAGGATGAACACTGAAGCTTTCTTT. The chain has TRBV4-1 and TRBJ1-1; D call uncertain. The V and J ends lost 0 bases and 0 bases respectively, with 11 bases between them. CDR1 and CDR2 from the germline V gene are MGHRA and YSYEKL. CDR3 length equals 16 residues.

The chain has TRBV7-2 and TRBJ1-2; 9 bases match TRBD1. The CDR3 totals 15 residues. V shed 1 base and J 3 bases; nucleotides not matched to a gene: 3. Germline V gene data show CDR1 as SGHTA and CDR2 as FQGNSA. CDR3: CASSLGTGVDYGYTF. CDR3 nucleotides: TGTGCCAGCAGCTTAGGGACAGGGGTAGACTATGGCTACACCTTC.

This CDR3 is CASSQKDRREETQYF. CDR3 DNA: TGTGCCAGCAGCCAGAAAGACAGGAGGGAAGAGACCCAGTACTTC. V is TRBV14 and J is TRBJ2-5, with D perhaps assigned TRBD1 or TRBD2 (6 bases each). The germline gives CDR1 SGHDN, CDR2 FVKESK. The CDR3 is made up of 15 amino acids. V was clipped by 3 bases and J by 3 bases, with 14 bases between them. Together with reference TRBV14 and TRBJ2-5, the CDR3 gives the full variable domain: EAGVTQFPSHSVIEKGQTVTLRCDPISGHDNLYWYRRVMGKEIKFLLHFVKESKQDESGMPNNRFLAERTGGTYSTLKVQPAELEDSGVYFCASSQKDRREETQYFGPGTRLLVL.

The V and J genes are TRBV6-6 and TRBJ2-5, with D tentatively TRBD2 (6 bases). The CDR3 is 13 residues long. Trimming removed 5 bases at V and 7 bases at J, with 14 bases between. CDR1 and CDR2 from the germline V gene are MNHNY and SVGAGI (reference sequence). CDR3 sequence: CASSPLVGGTQYF. CDR3 bases: TGTGCCAGCAGTCCCTTGGTGGGAGGGACCCAGTACTTC.

The chain links TRBV6-5 to TRBJ2-1; D could derive from TRBD1 or TRBD2 (6 bases each). The CDR3 consists of 15 residues. Per germline, CDR1 MNHEY and CDR2 SVGAGI. Trimming removed 6 bases from V and 2 bases from J, with 14 bases in between. CDR3 sequence: CASRGGWTPYNEQFF. The CDR3 DNA is TGTGCCAGCAGGGGGGGCTGGACACCCTACAATGAGCAGTTCTTC.

The chain joins TRBV9 to TRBJ2-7; possible D gene TRBD2, 6 bases. V was shortened by 4 bases and J by 1 base, with 12 bases between the two germline ends. Germline CDR1 and CDR2: SGDLS and YYNGEE. CDR3 length: 14 residues. CDR3: CASSTTSTSYEQYF. The CDR3 DNA sequence: TGTGCCAGCAGCACGACTAGTACGTCCTACGAGCAGTACTTC.

CDR3 nucleotides: TGTGCCAGCAGCGTAGTGGGTAGCGGGGGGCCGGAGACCCAGTACTTC. It specifies CASSVVGSGGPETQYF. This rearrangement joins TRBV9 to TRBJ2-5; 10 bases match TRBD2. This CDR3 is built from 16 residues. Germline CDR1 SGDLS, CDR2 YYNGEE. V lost 0 bases and J lost 5; bases outside the gene matches: 7.